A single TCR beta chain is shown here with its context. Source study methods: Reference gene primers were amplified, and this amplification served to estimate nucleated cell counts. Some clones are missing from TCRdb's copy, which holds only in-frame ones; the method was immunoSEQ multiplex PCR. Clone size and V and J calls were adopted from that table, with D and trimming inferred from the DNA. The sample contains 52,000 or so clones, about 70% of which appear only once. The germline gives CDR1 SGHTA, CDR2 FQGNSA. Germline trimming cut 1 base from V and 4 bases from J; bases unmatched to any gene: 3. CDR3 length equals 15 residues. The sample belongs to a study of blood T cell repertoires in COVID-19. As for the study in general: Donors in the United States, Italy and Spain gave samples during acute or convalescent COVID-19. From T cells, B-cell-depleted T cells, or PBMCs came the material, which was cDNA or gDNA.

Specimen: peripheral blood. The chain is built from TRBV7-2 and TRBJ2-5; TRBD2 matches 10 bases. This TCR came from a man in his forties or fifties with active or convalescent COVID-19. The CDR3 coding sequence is TGTGCCAGCAGCTTAGAACTAGCGGGACTAGAGACCCAGTACTTC. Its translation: CASSLELAGLETQYF.